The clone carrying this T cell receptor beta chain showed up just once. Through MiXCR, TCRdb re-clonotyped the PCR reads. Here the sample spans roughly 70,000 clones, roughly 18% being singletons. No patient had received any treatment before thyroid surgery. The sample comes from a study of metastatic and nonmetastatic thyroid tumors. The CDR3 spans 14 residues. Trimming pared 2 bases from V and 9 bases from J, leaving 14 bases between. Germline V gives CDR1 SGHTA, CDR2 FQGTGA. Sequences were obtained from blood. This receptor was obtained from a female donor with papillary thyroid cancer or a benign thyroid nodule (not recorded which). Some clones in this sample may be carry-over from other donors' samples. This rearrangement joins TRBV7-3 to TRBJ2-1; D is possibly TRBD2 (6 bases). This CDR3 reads CASSLAGGLGEQFF. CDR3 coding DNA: TGTGCCAGCAGCTTAGCTGGAGGGCTGGGTGAGCAGTTCTTC.